The 12 T cell receptor beta chains listed next were all sequenced from one sample in a study of blood T cells in healthy people across ages. It was with a sample-barcoded 5' primer and a J-beta primer mix that a second PCR of roughly 7 to 12 cycles was run. MiXCR, applied by TCRdb to the 5' RACE reads, yields one record per CDR3 protein. This sample has some 1.4 million distinct CDR3 sequences, with 42% found just once. The sequencing sample was made of blood. The receptors were sampled from a woman under 30 in good health.

This clonotype has just a few counts. This chain joins TRBV9 and TRBJ1-6; D is undetermined. The CDR3 sequence is 14 residues long. The germline V and J ends were trimmed by 0 bases and 9 bases, with 10 bases remaining between them. CDR1 and CDR2 from the germline V gene are SGDLS and YYNGEE. The chain's CDR3 is CASSVEPLGSPLHF. Here the CDR3 DNA reads TGTGCCAGCAGCGTAGAACCCCTGGGTTCACCCCTCCACTTT.

In the case of this clonotype: One end of the junction fails to match germline, which may point to a read error. The J gene is TRBJ2-7, the V gene TRBV3-1; 11 nucleotides match TRBD2. The CDR3 is 15 residues long. Germline assignment: CDR1 LGHDT and CDR2 YNNKEL (reference sequence). The CDR3 DNA follows: TGCGCCAGCAGCCCACGACTAGCGGGATCGGGAGAGCAGTACTTC. Translation gives CASSPRLAGSGEQYF.

The gene calls are TRBV4-1 and TRBJ1-1, with a possible D match to TRBD1 (6 bases). Between the trimmed V and J ends, which lost 2 bases and 5 bases, there was a span of 12 bases. Germline-derived CDR1 and CDR2 are MGHRA and YSYEKL. The CDR3 has 14 residues. Here the CDR3 DNA reads TGCGCCAGCAGCCAAAGGGGGAAGGAGACTGAAGCTTTCTTT. This translates into CASSQRGKETEAFF.

At least ten counts were recorded for this clonotype. J is TRBJ2-7 and V is TRBV7-2; D not resolved. Germline V CDR1 and CDR2: SGHTA, FQGNSA. The CDR3 is 13 amino acids. Trimming removed 5 bases from V and 5 bases from J, with 13 bases in between. The CDR3 loop reads CASSARPGNEQYF. CDR3 bases: TGTGCCAGCAGCGCCCGCCCCGGAAACGAGCAGTACTTC.

This chain joins TRBV6-1 and TRBJ2-4, with 9 bases aligning to TRBD1. Unmatched junction bases numbered 3, after V lost 1 base and J lost 2 bases. The CDR3 is made up of 16 amino acids. Germline CDR1 MNHNS, CDR2 SASEGT. As DNA, the CDR3 is TGTGCCAGCAGTGAAGTGGGACAGGGAACCAAAAACATTCAGTACTTC. This sequence encodes CASSEVGQGTKNIQYF.

This clonotype has just a few counts. The genes are TRBV29-1 and TRBJ1-2, with TRBD1 matching 9 bases. Germline values: CDR1 SQVTM, CDR2 ANQGSEA. With 6 bases clipped from V and 6 bases from J, the junction kept 11 bases outside the gene matches. This CDR3 has 14 residues. The CDR3 protein is CSVSWGTGINGYTF. As DNA, the CDR3 is TGCAGCGTATCATGGGGGACAGGGATTAATGGCTACACCTTC.

The rearrangement links TRBV6-6 to TRBJ1-1; maybe TRBD1 (5 bases). Trimming removed 8 bases at V and 0 bases at J, with 16 bases between. The germline gives CDR1 MNHNY, CDR2 SVGAGI (reference sequence). CDR3 length equals 15 residues. Here the CDR3 reads CASHSRQLMNTEAFF. The CDR3 bases are TGTGCCAGCCATAGCCGACAGTTGATGAACACTGAAGCTTTCTTT.

The rearrangement links TRBV6-1 to TRBJ2-7, with 8 bases matching TRBD1. Per the germline V gene, CDR1 is MNHNS and CDR2 is SASEGT. V lost 2 bases to trimming and J lost 2 bases; unmatched junction nucleotides: 5. The CDR3 loop spans 15 amino acids. Here the CDR3 DNA reads TGTGCCAGCAGTGAAAGGGTCAGGGGGCCCTACGAGCAGTACTTC. Encoded protein: CASSERVRGPYEQYF.

This chain links TRBV28 with TRBJ2-5; 9 bases map to TRBD2. The junction had 13 bases not matched to a gene; V was cut back by 3 bases and J by 5 bases. The CDR3 is 17 amino acids. Germline V lookup: CDR1 MDHEN, CDR2 SYDVKM. DNA for the CDR3: TGTGCCAGCAGTTTTAATGGGCGGGGGGGCCAATCGGAGACCCAGTACTTC. It encodes CASSFNGRGGQSETQYF.

The gene calls are TRBV13 and TRBJ2-5; TRBD1 might be the D (6 bases). V was pared by 1 base and J by 5 bases, with 14 bases between. There are 15 residues in the CDR3. Germline V gene data show CDR1 as PRHDT and CDR2 as FYEKMQ (reference sequence). CDR3 protein: CASSLVRGLGETQYF. CDR3 bases: TGTGCCAGCAGCTTAGTCAGGGGTCTAGGGGAGACCCAGTACTTC.

This rearrangement joins TRBV4-2 to TRBJ1-1; D ambiguous. Germline CDR1 and CDR2: LGHNA and YNFKEQ. Trimming shortened V by 1 base and J by 4 bases, and 19 bases separated the two germline ends. The CDR3 consists of 17 residues. DNA of the CDR3: TGTGCCAGCAGCCAAGGGCAATCCGACATCCGGGGCACTGAAGCTTTCTTT. Encoded protein: CASSQGQSDIRGTEAFF.

The CDR3: CSARESGTYEQYF. DNA of the CDR3: TGCAGTGCTAGGGAAAGCGGGACCTACGAGCAGTACTTC. V is TRBV20-1 and J is TRBJ2-7; 7 bases line up with TRBD2. Losses at the gene ends were 3 bases for V and 2 bases for J; bases not matched to a gene: 4. Germline-derived CDR1 and CDR2 are DFQATT and SNEGSKA (reference sequence). The length of the CDR3 is 13 residues.